These 14 T cell receptor beta chains were all obtained from the same sample, sequenced in a study of blood T cell repertoires in COVID-19. Assay: immunoSEQ multiplex PCR; the TCRdb copy retains only in-frame clones and omits some. The sample comprises about 110,000 clones, 88% of which are singletons, and 3% to 3.5% rests with the top ten. Sequencing was performed on peripheral blood. These receptors all come from a woman aged 45-59 years with acute or convalescent COVID-19.

Of note for this clone: An end of the junction differs from the germline gene, which may be a read error. This chain joins TRBV27 and TRBJ1-1; 7 bases line up with TRBD1. The CDR3 is made up of 15 amino acids. CDR1 is MNHEY and CDR2 is SMNVEV in the germline V gene (reference sequence). CDR3: CVSRPSQGGNTEAFF. The CDR3 DNA is TGTGTCAGCAGGCCCTCCCAGGGGGGTAACACTGAAGCTTTCTTT.

J is TRBJ2-7 and V is TRBV7-2, with 7 nucleotides matching TRBD2. This CDR3 region has 15 residues. The V and J ends lost 1 base and 3 bases, in that order; junction bases with no gene match: 6. Germline loops: CDR1 SGHTA, CDR2 FQGNSA. Here the CDR3 reads CASSLGAGAGYEQYF. In DNA, the CDR3 is TGTGCCAGCAGCTTAGGGGCGGGAGCCGGCTACGAGCAGTACTTC.

This clone has just a few counts. The chain links TRBV21-1 to TRBJ1-2. TRBV21-1 is deemed a pseudogene. This CDR3 contains 15 residues. For the CDR3, the DNA is TGTGCCAGCAGCGACAGCGGGGGTTCTAACTATGGCTACACCTTC. It specifies CASSDSGGSNYGYTF.

DNA for the CDR3: TGCGCCAGCAGCTTGGAACAGGGACAGAGGGTGGGGGACTATGGCTACACCTTC. Translation: CASSLEQGQRVGDYGYTF. The V and J genes are TRBV5-1 and TRBJ1-2; 7 bases are a match to TRBD1. The CDR3 consists of 18 residues. From germline, CDR1 is SGHRS and CDR2 YFSETQ. The junction had 14 bases not matched to a gene; V was cut back by 0 bases and J by 3 bases. The whole variable domain, filled in from reference TRBV5-1 and TRBJ1-2, reads KAGVTQTPRYLIKTRGQQVTLSCSPISGHRSVSWYQQTPGQGLQFLFEYFSETQRNKGNFPGRFSGRQFSNSRSEMNVSTLELGDSALYLCASSLEQGQRVGDYGYTFGSGTRLTVV.

The V call is TRBV2, the J call TRBJ2-2, with TRBD2 matching 7 bases. With V trimmed by 6 bases and J by 0 bases, 4 bases remained unmatched. The CDR3 is made up of 15 amino acids. Germline V gives CDR1 SNHLY, CDR2 FYNNEI. DNA of the CDR3: TGTGCCAGCAGAGGGAGGGGAACGAACACCGGGGAGCTGTTTTTT. This gives the protein CASRGRGTNTGELFF.

The chain employs TRBV7-2 and TRBJ2-5; no clear D. CDR1 is SGHTA and CDR2 is FQGNSA in the germline V gene. The V end lost 1 base, the J end lost 5 bases, and 14 bases lay between the germline ends. The CDR3 contains 15 residues. The CDR3 nucleotides read TGTGCCAGCAGCTTAGGAGGAAGTGAGTCGGAGACCCAGTACTTC. Protein: CASSLGGSESETQYF.

The CDR3: CASSPQGQGRSEAFF. The CDR3 coding sequence is TGTGCCAGCTCCCCCCAGGGCCAGGGAAGATCTGAAGCTTTCTTT. The V gene is TRBV18, the J gene TRBJ1-1, with a possible D match to TRBD1 (5 bases). V gave up 6 bases and J gave up 6 bases, with 20 bases separating them. The CDR3 is 15 residues long. The V gene's germline CDR1 is KGHSH and CDR2 LQKENI.

The chain has TRBV6-2 or TRBV6-3 and TRBJ2-7; 8 bases line up with TRBD1. Germline V lookup: CDR1 MNHEY, CDR2 SVGEGT. This CDR3 has 16 residues. Trimming cost V 2 bases and J 5 bases; bases outside gene matches: 11. The CDR3, as DNA: TGTGCCAGCAGTTACCGAATAAGGACAGGGATCGACGAGCAGTACTTC. Protein sequence: CASSYRIRTGIDEQYF.

The V gene is TRBV29-1, the J gene TRBJ2-2; D might be TRBD1 (5 bases). CDR1 SQVTM and CDR2 ANQGSEA come from the germline V gene. The V gene lost 7 bases and the J gene lost 1 base, with 13 bases spanning the gap. This CDR3 is built from 14 residues. The CDR3 here is CSGTLTGNTGELFF. The CDR3 nucleotides are TGCAGCGGGACCTTAACAGGGAACACCGGGGAGCTGTTTTTT.

V gene TRBV25-1 combines with J gene TRBJ1-6; TRBD1 agrees at 8 bases. The trim removed 0 bases at V and 7 bases at J, leaving 2 bases unmatched. CDR1 and CDR2 from the germline V gene are MGHDK and SYGVNS. This CDR3 has 15 amino acids. CDR3 protein: CASSEYGQGNSPLHF. In DNA form, the CDR3 reads TGTGCCAGCAGTGAATACGGACAGGGAAATTCACCCCTCCACTTT.

V usage is TRBV29-1 and J usage is TRBJ1-1; a possible D gene is TRBD1 (5 bases). The CDR3 spans 14 residues. The V gene lost 5 bases and the J gene lost 2 bases, with 15 bases spanning the gap. CDR1 and CDR2 (germline): SQVTM, ANQGSEA. The CDR3 region is CSVRGGSENTEAFF. The CDR3, as DNA: TGCAGCGTTCGCGGGGGATCCGAAAACACTGAAGCTTTCTTT.

The chain couples TRBV7-9 to TRBJ2-1, with 10 bases matching TRBD2. Germline V gene sequence: CDR1 SEHNR, CDR2 FQNEAQ (reference sequence). Germline trimming cut 0 bases from V and 6 bases from J; bases unmatched to any gene: 11. This CDR3 has 18 residues. The CDR3 reads CASSLAWGTAGGPNEQFF. The CDR3 nucleotides read TGTGCCAGCAGCTTAGCGTGGGGCACAGCGGGAGGGCCCAATGAGCAGTTCTTC. Full variable domain (remainder filled in from reference TRBV7-9 and TRBJ2-1): DTGVSQNPRHKITKRGQNVTFRCDPISEHNRLYWYRQTLGQGPEFLTYFQNEAQLEKSRLLSDRFSAERPKGSFSTLEIQRTEQGDSAMYLCASSLAWGTAGGPNEQFFGPGTRLTVL.

The DNA of the CDR3 is TGTGCCAGCACTCCGAGGGGGGGCCTCTATGGCTACACCTTC. This translates into CASTPRGGLYGYTF. The J gene is TRBJ1-2, the V gene TRBV2; D is perhaps TRBD1 (6 bases). The CDR3 spans 14 residues. Germline loops: CDR1 SNHLY, CDR2 FYNNEI. Trimming pared 7 bases from V and 4 bases from J, leaving 16 bases between.

This clone was detected only a few times. This sequence joins TRBV18 and TRBJ2-3; 12 positions match TRBD2. J gave up 1 base and V 2 bases, and 7 bases lay outside the gene matches. The V gene's germline CDR1 is KGHSH and CDR2 LQKENI. The CDR3 runs to 18 residues. CDR3 sequence: CASSPSLAGGSRTDTQYF. CDR3 in DNA: TGTGCCAGCTCACCATCCCTAGCGGGAGGGTCCCGCACAGATACGCAGTATTTT.